Listed here are 18 T cell receptor beta chains from one sample, sequenced in a study of Ad26.COV2.S vaccination and SARS-CoV-2 variants. Assay used: immunoSEQ multiplex PCR; TCRdb lists only in-frame clones, some missing. The sample has approximately 150,000 clones, roughly 90% seen once. The specimen was peripheral blood, collected after recovery from COVID-19. These receptors originate from a human donor who had recovered from COVID-19.

The V call is TRBV6-5, the J call TRBJ2-7; D is unclear. This CDR3 contains 14 residues. V lost 2 bases and J 2 bases, leaving 10 bases between the germline ends. Germline V CDR1 and CDR2: MNHEY, SVGAGI. In DNA form, the CDR3 reads TGTGCCAGCAGTTACACCGACGGCACCTACGAGCAGTACTTC. Protein: CASSYTDGTYEQYF.

The chain employs TRBV5-4 and TRBJ1-3; D is uncertain. V was trimmed by 3 bases and J by 0 bases, leaving 10 bases between them. The CDR3 runs to 15 residues. The germline V gene has CDR1 SGHNT and CDR2 YYREEE (reference sequence). The chain's CDR3 is CASSSVADSGNTIYF. The CDR3 nucleotides read TGTGCCAGCAGCTCGGTGGCGGACTCTGGAAACACCATATATTTT. Combining the CDR3 with reference TRBV5-4 and TRBJ1-3 gives the whole variable domain ETGVTQSPTHLIKTRGQQVTLRCSSQSGHNTVSWYQQALGQGPQFIFQYYREEENGRGNFPPRFSGLQFPNYSSELNVNALELDDSALYLCASSSVADSGNTIYFGEGSWLTVV.

This chain connects TRBV28 to TRBJ1-5; a possible D gene is TRBD1 (5 bases). V was shortened by 3 bases and J by 6 bases, with 15 bases between the two germline ends. The CDR3 has 15 residues. Germline lookup yields CDR1 MDHEN and CDR2 SYDVKM. The CDR3 DNA is TGTGCCAGCAGTTTGAGGGGCGCGGGCACTCAGCCCCAGCATTTT. This gives the protein CASSLRGAGTQPQHF.

This chain's CDR3 is CASSILPTLGSYNSPLHF. The DNA of the CDR3 is TGTGCCAGTAGTATATTACCCACGTTGGGCTCCTATAATTCACCCCTCCACTTT. The gene calls are TRBV19 and TRBJ1-6; D is undetermined. There are 18 residues in the CDR3. Between the trimmed V and J ends, which lost 2 bases and 0 bases, there was a span of 14 bases. Germline loops: CDR1 LNHDA, CDR2 SQIVND (reference sequence).

The gene calls are TRBV7-9 and TRBJ2-3, with 10 bases aligning to TRBD2. V lost 1 base and J lost 2; bases outside the gene matches: 6. This CDR3 spans 17 amino acids. CDR1 SEHNR and CDR2 FQNEAQ come from the germline V gene (reference sequence). The CDR3 spells CASSLGGLARLTDTQYF. The CDR3, as DNA: TGTGCCAGCAGCTTAGGGGGACTAGCGAGGCTCACAGATACGCAGTATTTT.

V usage is TRBV27 and J usage is TRBJ2-5; 8 bases agree with TRBD2. Germline V gene data show CDR1 as MNHEY and CDR2 as SMNVEV (reference sequence). This CDR3 contains 15 residues. Unmatched junction bases numbered 7, after V lost 7 bases and J lost 0 bases. CDR3 residues: CASKGASGYQETQYF. As DNA, the CDR3 is TGTGCCAGCAAAGGGGCTAGCGGGTACCAAGAGACCCAGTACTTC.

The V and J genes are TRBV19 and TRBJ2-1, with 11 bases lining up with TRBD1. V trimming: 10 bases; J trimming: 7 bases; junction bases outside the gene matches: 6. The CDR3 extends over 13 amino acids. Germline V lookup: CDR1 LNHDA, CDR2 SQIVND (reference sequence). The CDR3 DNA reads as TGTGCCATTGGACAGGGGGCTTCGAATGAGCAGTTCTTC. This codes for CAIGQGASNEQFF.

This chain joins TRBV7-9 and TRBJ1-6; a possible D gene is TRBD1 (5 bases). CDR3 length: 16 amino acids. Looked up from germline, CDR1 is SEHNR and CDR2 is FQNEAQ (reference sequence). V was clipped by 1 base and J by 6 bases, with 13 bases between them. The CDR3, as DNA: TGTGCCAGCAGCTTAGGGGGCCGGGGAGGTAATTCACCCCTCCACTTT. Its protein is CASSLGGRGGNSPLHF.

The CDR3 loop is CASHPLGSTDTQYF. In nucleotides, the CDR3 is TGCGCCAGCCACCCCCTTGGGTCCACAGATACGCAGTATTTT. This rearrangement joins TRBV10-2 to TRBJ2-3; D is ambiguous. CDR3 length: 14 amino acids. CDR1 WSHSY and CDR2 SAAADI come from the germline V gene. The ends were cut back, 8 bases at V and 2 bases at J, with 14 bases in the middle.

The chain is built from TRBV7-5 and TRBJ2-3; the D call TRBD1 from the table was never checked on the DNA. TRBV7-5 is a listed pseudogene. The CDR3 runs 12 residues. CDR3 residues: CAGNRGIDTQYF. As DNA, the CDR3 is TGTGCCGGAAACAGGGGAATAGATACGCAGTATTTT.

This clone showed up just a few times. The chain's CDR3 is CAWSPGHGEKLFF. CDR3 in DNA: TGTGCCTGGAGTCCGGGTCATGGCGAAAAACTGTTTTTT. The genes are TRBV30 and TRBJ1-4; D remains unclear. CDR1 and CDR2 from the germline V gene are GTSNPN and SVGIG (reference sequence). Trimming stripped 2 bases from V and 8 bases from J, with 12 bases between. This CDR3 comprises 13 residues.

To note about this clone: At the DNA level, this CDR3 is encoded by other sequences in the same sample as well. The chain is built from TRBV7-9 and TRBJ2-3; D gene ambiguous. Germline V gene lookup returns CDR1 SEHNR and CDR2 FQNEAQ (reference sequence). V was pared by 1 base and J by 5 bases, with 4 bases between. This CDR3 has 12 amino acids. CDR3 residues: CASSLVGDTQYF. In DNA, the CDR3 is TGTGCCAGCAGCTTAGTTGGAGATACGCAGTATTTT.

The V call is TRBV6-5, the J call TRBJ1-1; 7 positions match TRBD1. After removal of 7 bases from V and 1 base from J, the junction contained 3 bases not matched to a gene. This CDR3 has 13 amino acids. The germline CDR1 and CDR2 sequences are MNHEY and SVGAGI. CDR3 loop: CASTRDRNTEAFF. The CDR3 DNA reads as TGTGCCAGCACCCGGGACAGGAACACTGAAGCTTTCTTT.

The rearrangement joins TRBV6-2 or TRBV6-3 to TRBJ1-5, with D uncertain. CDR3 size: 13 residues. The V gene lost 4 bases and the J gene lost 4 bases, with 8 bases spanning the gap. Germline V CDR1 and CDR2: MNHEY, SVGEGT. The chain's CDR3 is CASSSTENQPQHF. CDR3 bases: TGTGCCAGCAGTTCCACAGAGAATCAGCCCCAGCATTTT.

This clone has only one observation. The CDR3 DNA reads as TGTGCCAGCAGCTCGACCCCCACAGATACGCAGTATTTT. Translation gives CASSSTPTDTQYF. The chain combines TRBV7-2 with TRBJ2-3, with D unresolved. The CDR3 is 13 residues long. Germline CDR1 reads SGHTA; CDR2 reads FQGNSA. V gave up 4 bases and J gave up 2 bases, with 7 bases separating them.

This chain joins TRBV18 and TRBJ1-4, with D hard to call. In germline, CDR1 is KGHSH, CDR2 LQKENI. Trimming pared 8 bases from V and 0 bases from J, leaving 10 bases between. The CDR3 runs 14 residues. CDR3 sequence: CASQDGATNEKLFF. The DNA for the CDR3 is TGTGCCAGCCAGGACGGAGCAACTAATGAAAAACTGTTTTTT.

The chain has TRBV11-2 and TRBJ2-7; D not certain. Germline assignment: CDR1 SGHAT and CDR2 FQNNGV. CDR3 length: 15 amino acids. The germline V and J ends were trimmed by 1 base and 2 bases, with 12 bases remaining between them. CDR3 in amino acids: CASSLGAGRAYEQYF. CDR3 coding DNA: TGTGCCAGCAGCTTAGGGGCCGGACGGGCCTACGAGCAGTACTTC.

The chain is built from TRBV19 and TRBJ2-6; no firm D call. This CDR3 contains 13 residues. V shed 8 bases and J shed 4 bases, with 9 bases lying between them. Germline loops: CDR1 LNHDA, CDR2 SQIVND (reference sequence). CDR3 amino acids: CASSGLGANVLTF. In DNA, the CDR3 is TGTGCCAGTTCTGGGTTAGGGGCCAACGTCCTGACTTTC.